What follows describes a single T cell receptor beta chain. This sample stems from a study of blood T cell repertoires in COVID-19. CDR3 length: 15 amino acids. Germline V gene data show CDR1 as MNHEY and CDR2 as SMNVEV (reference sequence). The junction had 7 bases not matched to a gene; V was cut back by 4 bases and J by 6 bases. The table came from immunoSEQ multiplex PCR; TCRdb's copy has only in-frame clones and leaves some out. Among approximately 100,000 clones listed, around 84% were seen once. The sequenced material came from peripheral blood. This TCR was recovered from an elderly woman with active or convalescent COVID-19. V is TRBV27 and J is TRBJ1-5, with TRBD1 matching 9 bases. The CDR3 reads CASSSTGGEGQPQHF. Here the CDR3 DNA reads TGTGCCAGCAGTTCTACAGGGGGCGAAGGTCAGCCCCAGCATTTT.